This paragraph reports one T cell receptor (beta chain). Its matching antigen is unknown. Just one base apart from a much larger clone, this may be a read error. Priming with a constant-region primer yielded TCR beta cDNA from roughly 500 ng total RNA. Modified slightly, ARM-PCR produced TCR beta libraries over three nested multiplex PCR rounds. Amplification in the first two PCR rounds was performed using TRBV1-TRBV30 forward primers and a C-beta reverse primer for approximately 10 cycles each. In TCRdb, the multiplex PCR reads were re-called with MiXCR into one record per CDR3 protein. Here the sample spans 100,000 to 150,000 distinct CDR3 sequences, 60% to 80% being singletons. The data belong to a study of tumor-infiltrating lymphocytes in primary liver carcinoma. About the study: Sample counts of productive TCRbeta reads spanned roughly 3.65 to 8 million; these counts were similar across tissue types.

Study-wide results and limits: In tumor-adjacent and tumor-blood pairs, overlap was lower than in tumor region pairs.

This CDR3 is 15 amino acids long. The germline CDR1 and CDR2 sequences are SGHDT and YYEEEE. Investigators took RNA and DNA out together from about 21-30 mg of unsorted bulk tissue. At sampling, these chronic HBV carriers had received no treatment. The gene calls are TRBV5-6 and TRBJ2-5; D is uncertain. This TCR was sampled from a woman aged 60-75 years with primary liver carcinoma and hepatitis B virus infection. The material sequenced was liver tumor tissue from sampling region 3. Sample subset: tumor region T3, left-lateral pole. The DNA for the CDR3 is TGTGCCAGCAGCTTACAGACGGCTATTCAAGAGACCCATTACTTC. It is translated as CASSLQTAIQETHYF.